The clone carrying this T cell receptor (beta chain) was seen at least ten times. Its matching antigen is unknown. The entry originates in a study of glioma-infiltrating T cells. Amplification of TCR alpha and beta CDR3 regions from RNA used iRepertoire nested multiplex PCR. For one-step reverse transcription and amplification, roughly 85-450 ng of tissue mRNA or PBMC total RNA was used. TCRdb re-called the multiplex PCR reads through MiXCR, storing one row per CDR3 protein. The sample has approximately 110,000 distinct CDR3 sequences; 20% to 25% are singletons. The germline V gene has CDR1 LNHDA and CDR2 SQIVND (reference sequence). Trimming removed 3 bases from V and 6 bases from J; junction bases left unmatched: 6. The CDR3 loop spans 14 amino acids. Study outcomes and limitations: Above-expected tissue-blood divergence occurred in all gliomas, most in low-grade ones. Very few CDR3 sequences were shared between tissue and blood.

The sequencing input was glioma tissue, nonneoplastic brain tissue, or PBMCs (not recorded which). The receptor was isolated from a human donor with low-grade glioma or glioblastoma, undergoing nonglioma brain surgery, or in good health (not recorded which). This chain connects TRBV19 to TRBJ2-7; 9 nucleotides match TRBD2. CDR3 region: CASSIPGLAAEQYF. The CDR3 coding sequence is TGTGCCAGTAGTATTCCGGGACTAGCAGCCGAGCAGTACTTC.